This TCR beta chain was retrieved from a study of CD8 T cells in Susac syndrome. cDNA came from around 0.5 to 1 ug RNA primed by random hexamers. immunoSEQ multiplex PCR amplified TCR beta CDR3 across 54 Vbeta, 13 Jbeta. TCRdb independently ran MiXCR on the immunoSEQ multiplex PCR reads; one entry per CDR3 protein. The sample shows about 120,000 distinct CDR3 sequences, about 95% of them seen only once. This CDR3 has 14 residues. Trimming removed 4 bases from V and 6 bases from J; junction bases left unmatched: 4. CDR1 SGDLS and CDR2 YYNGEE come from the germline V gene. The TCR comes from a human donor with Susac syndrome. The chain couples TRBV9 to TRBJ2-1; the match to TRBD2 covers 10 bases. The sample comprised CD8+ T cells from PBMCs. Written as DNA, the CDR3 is TGTGCCAGCAGCCCGGGACTAGCGCTCAATGAGCAGTTCTTC. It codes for CASSPGLALNEQFF.